This TCR beta chain was observed in a study of T-cell reconstitution after alpha-beta-depleted transplantation in children. This CDR3 comprises 11 residues. Trimming left V 6 bases short and J 7 bases short, with 11 bases between. Germline assignment: CDR1 SGHRS and CDR2 YFSETQ. The library targeted TCRbeta and was prepared with unique molecular identifiers. TCRdb processed the PCR reads anew with MiXCR; each CDR3 protein has one entry. The profile shows 280,000 or so distinct CDR3 sequences, around 10% of them singletons. Here the sequenced sample was peripheral blood, taken 180 days after TCRalphabeta/CD19-depleted stem cell transplant. The V gene is TRBV5-1, the J gene TRBJ2-7; no clear D gene. The source is a male patient between 2 and 10 years old who had a stem cell transplant for chronic granulomatous disease, so the T cells may come from the graft donor. This CDR3 reads CASTNMGEQYF. DNA of the CDR3: TGCGCCAGCACCAACATGGGGGAGCAGTACTTC.